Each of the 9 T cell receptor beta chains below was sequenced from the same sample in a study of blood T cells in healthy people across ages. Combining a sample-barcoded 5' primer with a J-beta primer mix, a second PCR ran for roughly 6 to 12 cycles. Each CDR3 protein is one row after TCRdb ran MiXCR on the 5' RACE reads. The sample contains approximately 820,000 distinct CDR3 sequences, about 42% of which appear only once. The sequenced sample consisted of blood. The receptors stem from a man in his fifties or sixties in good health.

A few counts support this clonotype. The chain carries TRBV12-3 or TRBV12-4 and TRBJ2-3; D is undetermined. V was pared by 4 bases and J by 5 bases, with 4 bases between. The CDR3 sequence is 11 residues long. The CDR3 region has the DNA TGTGCCAGCAGTTCCATAGATACGCAGTATTTT. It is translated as CASSSIDTQYF.

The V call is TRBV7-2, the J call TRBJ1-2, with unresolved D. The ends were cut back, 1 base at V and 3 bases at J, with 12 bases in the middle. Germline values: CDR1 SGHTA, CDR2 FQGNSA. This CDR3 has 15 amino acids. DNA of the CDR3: TGTGCCAGCAGCTTAGACGCGACGACATACTATGGCTACACCTTC. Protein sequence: CASSLDATTYYGYTF.

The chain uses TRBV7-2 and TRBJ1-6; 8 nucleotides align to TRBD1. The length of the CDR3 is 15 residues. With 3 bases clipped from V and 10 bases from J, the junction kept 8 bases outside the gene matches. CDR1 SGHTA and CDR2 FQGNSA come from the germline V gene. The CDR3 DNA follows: TGTGCCAGCAGCTTTTCGCAGGGGGCACAGTCACCCCTCCACTTT. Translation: CASSFSQGAQSPLHF. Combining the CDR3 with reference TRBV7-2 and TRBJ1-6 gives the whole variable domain GAGVSQSPSNKVTEKGKDVELRCDPISGHTALYWYRQSLGQGLEFLIYFQGNSAPDKSGLPSDRFSAERTGGSVSTLTIQRTQQEDSAVYLCASSFSQGAQSPLHFGNGTRLTVT.

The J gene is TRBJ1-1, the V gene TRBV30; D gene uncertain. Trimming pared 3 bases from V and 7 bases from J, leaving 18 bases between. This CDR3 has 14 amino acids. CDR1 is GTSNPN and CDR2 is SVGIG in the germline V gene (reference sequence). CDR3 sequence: CAWSFLTGSREAFF. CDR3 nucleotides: TGTGCCTGGAGCTTCTTAACCGGGAGTCGTGAAGCTTTCTTT.

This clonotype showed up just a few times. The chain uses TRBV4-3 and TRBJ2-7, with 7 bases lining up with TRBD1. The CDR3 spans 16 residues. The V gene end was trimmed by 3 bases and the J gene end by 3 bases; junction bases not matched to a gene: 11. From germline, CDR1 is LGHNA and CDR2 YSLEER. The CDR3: CASSHGETGSVYEQYF. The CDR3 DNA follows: TGCGCCAGCAGCCATGGCGAGACAGGGTCTGTCTACGAGCAGTACTTC.

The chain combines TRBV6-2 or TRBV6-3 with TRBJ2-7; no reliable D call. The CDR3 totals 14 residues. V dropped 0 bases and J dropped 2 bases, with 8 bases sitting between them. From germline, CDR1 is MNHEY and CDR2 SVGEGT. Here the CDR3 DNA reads TGTGCCAGCAGTTACTCGTTAGGTACCTACGAGCAGTACTTC. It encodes CASSYSLGTYEQYF.

The CDR3 sequence: CASSWRQGGSPLHF. As DNA, the CDR3 is TGCGCCAGCAGCTGGAGACAGGGAGGTTCACCCCTCCACTTT. V usage is TRBV5-1 and J usage is TRBJ1-6; 7 bases agree with TRBD1. V lost 3 bases to trimming and J lost 9 bases; unmatched junction nucleotides: 6. This CDR3 is built from 14 residues. Germline lookup yields CDR1 SGHRS and CDR2 YFSETQ.

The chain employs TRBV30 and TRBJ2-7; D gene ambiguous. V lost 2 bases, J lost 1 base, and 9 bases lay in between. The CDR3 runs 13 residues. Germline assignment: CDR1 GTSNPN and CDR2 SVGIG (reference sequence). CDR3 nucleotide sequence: TGTGCCTGGAGTCATTTTAGGTCCTACGAGCAGTACTTC. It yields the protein CAWSHFRSYEQYF.

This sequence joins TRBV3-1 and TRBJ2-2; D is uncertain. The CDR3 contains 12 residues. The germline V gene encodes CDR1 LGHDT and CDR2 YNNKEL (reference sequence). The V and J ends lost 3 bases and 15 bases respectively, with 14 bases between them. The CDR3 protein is CASSQGGGTVFF. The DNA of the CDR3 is TGTGCCAGCAGCCAGGGTGGTGGAACGGTGTTTTTT.